Each of the 26 T cell receptor beta chains below was sequenced from the same sample in a study of tissue T cells after allogeneic stem cell transplantation. Profiled with immunoSEQ multiplex PCR; TCRdb holds only in-frame clones, not every one. The table has about 2,200 clones, 51% seen once. Time point defined: mouse harvest day 14 after allogeneic transplant. Each mouse received 10^7 T-cell-depleted marrow cells plus 10^6 splenic CD5+ T cells by tail vein. The sequenced sample consisted of lymph node tissue. The source of these receptors is a female BALB/c mouse given C57BL/6 T cells with graft-versus-host disease after an allogeneic hematopoietic cell transplant.

On this clone: The genes are named according to mouse. The CDR3 end lies 1 residue beyond the end of the read and is filled in from the germline J gene. The chain has TRBV12-1 and TRBJ2-2; TRBD2 aligns across 9 bases. The CDR3 has 14 amino acids. The germline CDR1 and CDR2 sequences are SGHSN and HYEKVE. J gave up 4 bases and V 2 bases, and 1 base lay outside the gene matches. CDR3 DNA (partial): TGTGCCAGCTCTCCGGGACTGGGCACCGGGCAGCTCTAC. It is translated as CASSPGLGTGQLY. Given in full, the CDR3 is CASSPGLGTGQLYF.

A note on this clone: Gene names are mouse gene names. CDR3 DNA, as far as it was read: TGTGCCAGCAGCTTAGAGGCAGGGGTGGGAGACACCCAGTAC. The encoded protein is CASSLEAGVGDTQY. The CDR3 in full is CASSLEAGVGDTQYF. The J gene is TRBJ2-5, the V gene TRBV3, with D maybe TRBD1 (6 bases). The CDR3 extends 1 residue past the end of the read, so its final part is completed from the germline J gene. The V and J ends lost 1 base and 5 bases respectively, with 13 bases between them. The CDR3 runs 15 residues. In germline, CDR1 is SNHLY, CDR2 FYNGKV (reference sequence).

Concerning this clone itself: Gene labels here are mouse ones. The covered CDR3 bases are TGTGCAAGCAGCCCCCCCATGGTTAACCAAGACACCCAGTAC. This translates into CASSPPMVNQDTQY. The full CDR3 reads CASSPPMVNQDTQYF. The V and J genes are TRBV16 and TRBJ2-5; D is unresolved. The CDR3 is cut off 1 residue early in the read; its end comes from the germline J gene. The V gene lost 5 bases and the J gene lost 0 bases, with 12 bases spanning the gap. CDR3 size: 15 residues. Germline CDR1 SGHSA, CDR2 FRNQAP.

Comments on this clone: Gene names and germline refer to mouse. The CDR3 end lies 1 residue beyond the end of the read and is filled in from the germline J gene. The chain carries TRBV26 and TRBJ1-4; D not resolved. With 2 bases removed from V and 4 bases from J, the gap between germline ends came to 8 bases. The CDR3 contains 14 residues. Germline V lookup: CDR1 KGHPV, CDR2 FQNQEV (reference sequence). CDR3 amino acids: CASSLEQINERLFF. The sequenced CDR3 bases are TGTGCCAGCAGTCTGGAACAAATCAACGAAAGATTATTT.

Concerning this clone: All gene names here are mouse names. The read terminates 1 residue ahead of where the CDR3 ends, so the germline J gene completes it. The chain combines TRBV13-2 with TRBJ2-3, with a possible D match to TRBD2 (7 bases). The V gene's germline CDR1 is NNHNN and CDR2 SYGAGS (reference sequence). The CDR3 is made up of 16 amino acids. V lost 0 bases to trimming and J lost 0 bases, with 11 bases between them. CDR3 region: CASGDGWGASAETLYF. Partial CDR3 DNA: TGTGCCAGCGGTGATGGGTGGGGGGCTAGTGCAGAAACGCTGTAT.

A word on this clone: The genes are named according to mouse. Coverage ceases 1 residue before the CDR3 finishes, and the germline J gene fills in the end. This chain connects TRBV12-2 to TRBJ2-5; 8 positions agree with TRBD1. The CDR3 runs to 15 residues. The ends lost 4 bases at V and 0 bases at J; junction bases unmatched: 5. Germline assignment: CDR1 SGHLS and CDR2 HYDKME. CDR3 protein: CASSPQGVNQDTQYF. CDR3 DNA, as far as it was read: TGTGCCAGCTCCCCACAGGGGGTTAACCAAGACACCCAGTAC. Full variable domain (rest looked up from reference TRBV12-2 and TRBJ2-5): NSGVVQSPRYIIKGKGERSILKCIPISGHLSVAWYQQTQGQELKFFIQHYDKMERDKGNLPSRFSVQQFDDYHSEMNMSALELEDSAVYFCASSPQGVNQDTQYFGPGTRLLVL.

This clone counts as large. Any gene name here is a mouse gene name. Sequencing ends 1 residue short of the CDR3 end; the germline J gene provides the rest. The chain has TRBV26 and TRBJ2-7; unclear D gene. V was shortened by 0 bases and J by 7 bases, with 7 bases between the two germline ends. Germline lookup yields CDR1 KGHPV and CDR2 FQNQEV (reference sequence). CDR3 length: 12 residues. CDR3 DNA, as far as it was read: TGTGCCAGCAGTCTGTCCAGTGAGGAACAGTAC. This sequence encodes CASSLSSEEQY. In full, the CDR3 is CASSLSSEEQYF.

About this clone: The genes are named according to mouse. Read sequence stops 1 residue before the CDR3 end, and the germline J gene provides the missing end. The rearrangement uses TRBV3 and TRBJ1-1, with D tentatively TRBD1 (6 bases). This CDR3 contains 12 residues. Trimming took off 5 bases at V and 5 bases at J, with 9 bases between the two ends. Germline assignment: CDR1 SNHLY and CDR2 FYNGKV (reference sequence). Here the CDR3 reads CASSKQGTEVFF. The sequenced CDR3 bases are TGTGCCAGCAGCAAACAGGGTACAGAAGTCTTC.

This clone appeared a few times. The gene names given are mouse names. From the germline J gene comes the end of the CDR3, since the read stops 1 residue before it. The chain has TRBV2 and TRBJ2-7, with a weak D call TRBD2 (6 bases). V lost 0 bases and J lost 7, with 10 bases in between. Germline lookup yields CDR1 LGHNA and CDR2 YSYQKL. The CDR3 is 13 amino acids. The CDR3 bases that were read are TGTGCCAGCAGCCAAGAGGGGGGAGACGAACAGTAC. Protein product: CASSQEGGDEQY. The whole CDR3 sequence is CASSQEGGDEQYF.

The sample holds one count of this clone. Gene names are the mouse ones. The read comes to an end 1 residue before the CDR3 does, leaving the germline J gene to fill in the end. This chain connects TRBV20 to TRBJ2-2; perhaps TRBD2 as D (7 bases). CDR1 and CDR2 from the germline V gene are GFQATS and STVNSAI. The CDR3 consists of 14 residues. V was clipped by 0 bases and J by 4 bases, with 9 bases between them. CDR3 bases read: TGTGGTGCTAGGGAGGGGGGCCCCACCGGGCAGCTCTAC. Translated: CGAREGGPTGQLY. The entire CDR3 protein is CGAREGGPTGQLYF.

By sample fraction, this clone is medium-sized. Mouse gene names apply. The read terminates 1 residue before the CDR3 end, so the remaining end is supplied by the germline J gene. V is TRBV2 and J is TRBJ2-1, with D possibly being TRBD1 (5 bases). This CDR3 contains 15 residues. CDR1 is LGHNA and CDR2 is YSYQKL in the germline V gene. Trimming removed 0 bases at V and 1 base at J, with 7 bases between. CDR3 protein: CASSQDAGNYAEQFF. The sequenced part of the CDR3 DNA is TGTGCCAGCAGCCAAGATGCAGGGAACTATGCTGAGCAGTTC.

This clone appeared a few times. The gene names here belong to mouse. The CDR3 end lies 1 residue beyond the end of the read and is filled in from the germline J gene. The chain employs TRBV12-1 and TRBJ1-1; TRBD1 aligns across 7 bases. The germline CDR1 and CDR2 sequences are SGHSN and HYEKVE. The CDR3 loop spans 15 amino acids. J gave up 0 bases and V 4 bases, and 7 bases lay outside the gene matches. The CDR3 spells CASSPGTVANTEVFF. CDR3 DNA, as far as it was read: TGTGCCAGCTCCCCCGGGACAGTTGCAAACACAGAAGTCTTC.

This clone was seen more than once but under ten times. Gene names are mouse gene names. Read data end 1 residue before the CDR3 end; the end is taken from the germline J gene. The chain combines TRBV15 with TRBJ2-4; 7 positions agree with TRBD2. V gave up 6 bases and J gave up 0 bases; unmatched junction bases: 3. Germline V CDR1 and CDR2: SGHND, FRSKSL. The CDR3 is 14 residues long. The sequenced CDR3 bases are TGTGCCAGCAGACCTGGGGGAAGTCAAAACACCTTGTAC. Translated, it gives CASRPGGSQNTLY. The full CDR3 is CASRPGGSQNTLYF.

To note about this clone: Gene names denote mouse genes. The read halts 1 residue ahead of the CDR3 end, with the missing end drawn from the germline J gene. V usage is TRBV12-1 and J usage is TRBJ2-3; 10 nucleotides match TRBD2. Germline V gives CDR1 SGHSN, CDR2 HYEKVE. The CDR3 totals 16 residues. The trim removed 2 bases at V and 1 base at J, leaving 5 bases unmatched. CDR3 amino acids: CASSPGTGDGAETLYF. The CDR3 DNA, read in part, is TGTGCCAGCTCTCCCGGGACTGGGGACGGTGCAGAAACGCTGTAT.

Points on this clone: Genes and germline come from the mouse. Read sequence stops 1 residue before the CDR3 end, and the germline J gene provides the missing end. V and J are TRBV13-1 and TRBJ2-1; possibly TRBD1 for D (6 bases). The CDR3 spans 15 residues. V lost 0 bases and J lost 0, with 7 bases in between. Germline lookup yields CDR1 NSHNY and CDR2 SYGAGN. The DNA read from the CDR3 is TGTGCCAGCAGTGATGAAGGGGGTAACTATGCTGAGCAGTTC. Translating gives CASSDEGGNYAEQF. The full CDR3 protein reads CASSDEGGNYAEQFF.

As regards this clone: Genes and germline come from the mouse. The CDR3 is cut off 1 residue early in the read; its end comes from the germline J gene. The V gene is TRBV26, the J gene TRBJ1-3; D may be TRBD1 (5 bases). Trimming stripped 7 bases from V and 0 bases from J, with 7 bases between. The CDR3 covers 13 residues. Germline CDR1 KGHPV, CDR2 FQNQEV (reference sequence). The sequenced part of the CDR3 DNA is TGTGCCAGCATTCAGGGTTCTGGAAATACGCTCTAT. It translates to CASIQGSGNTLY. The full CDR3 protein reads CASIQGSGNTLYF.

On this clone: Gene names and germline match the mouse. The CDR3 end lies 1 residue beyond the end of the read and is filled in from the germline J gene. The chain joins TRBV20 to TRBJ2-2; D gene unclear. Germline-derived CDR1 and CDR2 are GFQATS and STVNSAI. The V end was cut by 3 bases, the J end by 0 bases, with 5 bases between. The CDR3 is 13 amino acids. Incomplete CDR3 DNA: TGTGGTGCTAGTGCAACAAACACCGGGCAGCTCTAC. Residues: CGASATNTGQLY. The complete CDR3 sequence is CGASATNTGQLYF. The entire variable domain, with the rest obtained from reference TRBV20 and TRBJ2-2, is as follows: GALVYQYPRRTICKSGTSMRMECQAVGFQATSVAWYRQSPQKTFELIALSTVNSAIKYEQNFTQEKFPISHPNLSFSSMTVLNAYLEDRGLYLCGASATNTGQLYFGEGSKLTVL.

Details on this clone: Germline and genes here are mouse. The CDR3 end lies 1 residue beyond the end of the read and is filled in from the germline J gene. The V call is TRBV13-3, the J call TRBJ2-5; perhaps D is TRBD1 or TRBD2 (7 bases each). Trimming removed 0 bases at V and 10 bases at J, with 15 bases between. CDR3 length: 14 amino acids. CDR1 NNHDY and CDR2 SYVADS come from the germline V gene. CDR3 amino acids: CASSDGAGGDAQYF. Partial CDR3 DNA: TGTGCCAGCAGTGATGGGGCAGGGGGGGACGCCCAGTAC.

This clone qualifies as medium-sized (0.01 to 0.1%). Mouse names are used for the genes. The CDR3 end falls 1 residue outside the read, so it is completed with the germline J gene. The chain is built from TRBV5 and TRBJ1-4; D possibly corresponds to TRBD1 (5 bases). This CDR3 spans 15 amino acids. V dropped 5 bases and J dropped 0 bases, with 10 bases sitting between them. Per the germline V gene, CDR1 is LGHNA and CDR2 is YNLKQL (reference sequence). Incomplete CDR3 DNA: TGTGCCAGCAGCTCACGGACAATTTCCAACGAAAGATTATTT. Its translation: CASSSRTISNERLF. In full, the CDR3 is CASSSRTISNERLFF.

For this clone: The gene names given are mouse names. The CDR3 is cut off 1 residue early in the read; its end comes from the germline J gene. The V and J genes are TRBV15 and TRBJ1-3; perhaps TRBD1 as D (5 bases). V was trimmed by 1 base and J by 1 base, leaving 5 bases between them. The germline CDR1 and CDR2 sequences are SGHND and FRSKSL. The CDR3 is 14 amino acids. The chain's CDR3 is CASSLGGSGNTLYF. The part of the CDR3 DNA that was read is TGTGCCAGCAGTTTAGGGGGCTCTGGAAATACGCTCTAT.

This clone was seen a handful of times. Gene names are the mouse ones. Coverage ceases 1 residue before the CDR3 finishes, and the germline J gene fills in the end. The chain uses TRBV19 and TRBJ2-5; 12 bases line up with TRBD2. The germline V gene encodes CDR1 FNHDT and CDR2 SITEND (reference sequence). Germline trimming cut 4 bases from V and 6 bases from J; bases unmatched to any gene: 3. The CDR3 runs 14 residues. CDR3 amino acids: CASSRLGGQDTQYF. The sequenced part of the CDR3 DNA is TGTGCCAGCAGTCGACTGGGGGGGCAGGACACCCAGTAC.

A word on this clone: The listed genes are named as in mouse. The CDR3 extends 1 residue past the end of the read, so its final part is completed from the germline J gene. This rearrangement joins TRBV20 to TRBJ2-4, with D perhaps matching TRBD1 or TRBD2 (6 bases each). With 2 bases removed from V and 0 bases from J, the gap between germline ends came to 9 bases. Germline loops: CDR1 GFQATS, CDR2 STVNSAI. The CDR3 length is 14 residues. Incomplete CDR3 DNA: TGTGGTGCTAGGACAGGGACTAGTCAAAACACCTTGTAC. Its protein product is CGARTGTSQNTLY. In full, the CDR3 is CGARTGTSQNTLYF.

With regard to this clone: Mouse gene names apply. The read falls 1 residue short of the CDR3 end, and the missing part is taken from the germline J gene. The chain uses TRBV12-1 and TRBJ1-4; TRBD1 matches 7 bases. With 2 bases clipped from V and 4 bases from J, the junction kept 3 bases outside the gene matches. The CDR3 is made up of 14 amino acids. Germline CDR1 and CDR2: SGHSN and HYEKVE. The CDR3 loop reads CASSPGTVNERLFF. Partial CDR3 DNA: TGTGCCAGCTCTCCCGGGACAGTCAACGAAAGATTATTT.

This clone has just a few counts. These gene names are mouse names. The read comes to an end 1 residue before the CDR3 does, leaving the germline J gene to fill in the end. The chain carries TRBV20 and TRBJ2-1; no firm D call. The CDR3 is 12 amino acids. Trimming cost V 5 bases and J 2 bases, with 7 bases left between them. Per germline, CDR1 GFQATS and CDR2 STVNSAI. CDR3: CGAFKDYAEQFF. The covered CDR3 bases are TGTGGTGCTTTCAAGGACTATGCTGAGCAGTTC.

A note on this clone: These gene names are mouse names. Read data end 1 residue before the CDR3 end; the end is taken from the germline J gene. The chain links TRBV13-1 to TRBJ2-5; 9 positions agree with TRBD1. Germline values: CDR1 NSHNY, CDR2 SYGAGN. The CDR3 runs to 14 residues. V lost 4 bases, J lost 2 bases, and 2 bases stayed unmatched. This CDR3 is CASSQQGAQDTQYF. The sequenced CDR3 bases are TGTGCCAGCAGTCAACAGGGGGCCCAAGACACCCAGTAC.

As concerns this clone: The gene symbols are mouse symbols. The read finishes 1 residue shy of the CDR3 end, and the germline J gene is used to complete it. J is TRBJ2-1 and V is TRBV3; unclear D gene. The CDR3 spans 13 residues. In germline, CDR1 is SNHLY, CDR2 FYNGKV (reference sequence). Trimming took off 4 bases at V and 1 base at J, with 5 bases between the two ends. The CDR3 loop reads CASSSDNYAEQFF. Incomplete CDR3 DNA: TGTGCCAGCAGCTCGGACAACTATGCTGAGCAGTTC. The whole variable domain, remainder taken from reference TRBV3 and TRBJ2-1, is GPKVLQIPSHQIIDMGQMVTLNCDPVSNHLYFYWYKQILGQQMEFLVNFYNGKVMEKSKLFKDQFSVERPDGSYFTLKIQPTALEDSAVYFCASSSDNYAEQFFGPGTRLTVL.